Sequencing of this TCR beta chain was carried out in a study of blood T cell repertoires in COVID-19. The protocol was immunoSEQ multiplex PCR, while the TCRdb copy is restricted to in-frame clones and leaves out a portion. The table shows 200,000 to 250,000 clones, with approximately 80% occurring only once. V shed 0 bases and J shed 6 bases, with 6 bases lying between them. The CDR3 loop spans 13 amino acids. Germline loops: CDR1 MNHEY, CDR2 SVGAGI. The TCR sequence derives from a woman aged 60-75 years who had recovered from COVID-19. Sequencing was performed on PBMCs or T cells enriched from blood (not recorded which). This chain connects TRBV6-5 to TRBJ1-5, with no clear D. CDR3 sequence (DNA): TGTGCCAGCAGTTACTCGAGATCTCAGCCCCAGCATTTT. Encoded protein: CASSYSRSQPQHF.